This T cell receptor beta chain was captured by sequencing in a study of T cells after posttransplantation cyclophosphamide. Overall study findings and caveats: Recipient CMV seropositivity and CMV reactivation strongly tracked TRB clonality. Blood and skin or GI T cell repertoires showed limited TRB overlap.

Sequenced by immunoSEQ multiplex PCR; TCRdb stores in-frame clones only, minus some. This table has around 17,000 clones, 85% appearing once. Control samples came 1 year after myeloablative marrow transplants with methotrexate plus calcineurin inhibitor. This clone was detected a few times. Its specificity is unknown. CDR3 length: 14 amino acids. V lost 2 bases and J 2 bases, leaving 9 bases between the germline ends. CDR1 is MGHDK and CDR2 is SYGVNS in the germline V gene. The V gene is TRBV25-1, the J gene TRBJ1-2; D perhaps matches TRBD1 (6 bases). The TCR comes from a female patient aged 18 to 29 who received an allogeneic stem cell transplant from an unrelated donor, was CMV-positive, and had acute and chronic GVHD. The T cells may partly be graft donor cells. Sequencing was performed on PBMCs, taken after allogeneic stem cell transplant with calcineurin inhibitor and methotrexate. The CDR3 reads CASSEDRINYGYTF. CDR3 in DNA: TGTGCCAGCAGTGAAGACAGGATAAACTATGGCTACACCTTC.